This passage covers 24 T cell receptor beta chains from one sample sequenced in a study of CD8 T cells in ankylosing spondylitis. General study points: About 8 highly homologous variants made up a TCR beta motif that seemed to typify ankylosing spondylitis blood.

MiXCR, run by TCRdb on the 5' RACE reads, gives a single entry per CDR3 protein. The sample records hundreds of thousands of distinct CDR3 sequences, about 25% being singletons. No antigen has been assigned to these receptors. The source material was blood, either unsorted or a sorted T cell fraction (not recorded which). The origin of the receptors is a male donor with ankylosing spondylitis.

This clonotype has more than one count but fewer than ten. The gene calls are TRBV11-1 and TRBJ2-2; D not resolved. Trimming left V 1 base short and J 1 base short, with 7 bases between. CDR3 size: 15 residues. CDR1 SGHAT and CDR2 FQDESV come from the germline V gene (reference sequence). The CDR3 reads CASSLVRVNTGELFF. The CDR3 DNA follows: TGTGCCAGCAGCTTAGTACGAGTGAACACCGGGGAGCTGTTTTTT.

There are a few counts of this clonotype. The chain employs TRBV24-1 and TRBJ2-1; D gene uncertain. Germline V gives CDR1 KGHDR, CDR2 SFDVKD. The ends were cut back, 4 bases at V and 4 bases at J, with 10 bases in the middle. The CDR3 length is 14 residues. The CDR3 sequence: CATSDYGSYNEQFF. The CDR3 bases are TGTGCCACCAGTGACTATGGGTCATACAATGAGCAGTTCTTC.

The genes are TRBV7-9 and TRBJ1-1; tentative D call: TRBD1 (5 bases). The ends were cut back, 2 bases at V and 6 bases at J, with 10 bases in the middle. This CDR3 is 13 amino acids long. The germline gives CDR1 SEHNR, CDR2 FQNEAQ (reference sequence). The CDR3: CASSLSGSPEAFF. The CDR3 DNA reads as TGTGCCAGCAGCTTATCAGGGTCCCCTGAAGCTTTCTTT.

This chain uses TRBV5-1 with TRBJ2-1; 10 bases agree with TRBD2. Looked up from germline, CDR1 is SGHRS and CDR2 is YFSETQ. Unmatched junction bases numbered 8, after V lost 4 bases and J lost 4 bases. The length of the CDR3 is 16 residues. The CDR3 region has the DNA TGCGCCAGCAGCGAGGGACTAGCGTACGGTTACAATGAGCAGTTCTTC. As protein: CASSEGLAYGYNEQFF.

This clonotype was recorded at least ten times. The chain links TRBV11-2 to TRBJ1-1; D perhaps matches TRBD1 (5 bases). CDR3 length equals 12 residues. V lost 0 bases and J lost 11, with 10 bases in between. CDR1 and CDR2 from the germline V gene are SGHAT and FQNNGV. The chain's CDR3 is CASSLDRWGAFF. DNA of the CDR3: TGTGCCAGCAGCTTAGATCGGTGGGGGGCTTTCTTT.

The chain uses TRBV20-1 and TRBJ2-7; 7 bases map to TRBD2. After removal of 4 bases from V and 2 bases from J, the junction contained 11 bases not matched to a gene. This CDR3 region has 15 residues. Germline V CDR1 and CDR2: DFQATT, SNEGSKA (reference sequence). Here the CDR3 reads CSAMKLIAGAYEQYF. As DNA, the CDR3 is TGCAGTGCTATGAAGTTGATAGCGGGCGCCTACGAGCAGTACTTC.

This clonotype was counted only a few times. J is TRBJ2-2 and V is TRBV7-2; the D gene could be TRBD1 or TRBD2 (5 bases each). The CDR3 runs to 16 residues. The V gene's germline CDR1 is SGHTA and CDR2 FQGNSA. V lost 6 bases to trimming and J lost 5 bases, with 19 bases between them. The CDR3 region is CASSLRAGTETGELFF. The CDR3 coding sequence is TGTGCCAGCAGTTTAAGAGCCGGGACGGAGACCGGGGAGCTGTTTTTT.

V gene TRBV7-9 combines with J gene TRBJ1-6; no definite D call. The CDR3 has 13 residues. Germline lookup yields CDR1 SEHNR and CDR2 FQNEAQ (reference sequence). V was cut by 3 bases and J by 6 bases, with 6 bases left in between. Here the CDR3 reads CASSLAPNSPLHF. DNA for the CDR3: TGTGCCAGCAGCTTGGCCCCTAATTCACCCCTCCACTTT.

The chain joins TRBV6-4 to TRBJ2-3; D unresolved. This CDR3 region has 15 residues. The germline gives CDR1 MRHNA, CDR2 SNTAGT. Between the trimmed V and J ends, which lost 4 bases and 4 bases, there was a span of 15 bases. The chain's CDR3 is CASSAGARGSDTQYF. The CDR3 DNA reads TGTGCCAGCAGTGCTGGCGCCAGAGGCTCAGATACGCAGTATTTT.

The genes are TRBV12-3 or TRBV12-4 and TRBJ1-1; 8 bases are shared with TRBD1. The trim removed 7 bases at V and 0 bases at J, leaving 4 bases unmatched. The CDR3 loop spans 14 amino acids. CDR3 sequence (DNA): TGTGCCAGCACTCGACAGGGGATGAACACTGAAGCTTTCTTT. Encoded protein: CASTRQGMNTEAFF.

This clonotype came up a few times. The rearrangement links TRBV24-1 to TRBJ2-2, with 7 bases lining up with TRBD2. Trimming at V came to 8 bases and at J to 0 bases, leaving 14 bases not matched to a gene. The CDR3 runs 18 residues. Germline CDR1 KGHDR, CDR2 SFDVKD. The CDR3 nucleotides are TGTGCCACCACCGGCGGACCTAGCGGAGGCGCGAACACCGGGGAGCTGTTTTTT. It specifies CATTGGPSGGANTGELFF.

This clonotype appeared many times. The chain links TRBV5-1 to TRBJ1-4; D unresolved. The CDR3 has 13 residues. Deletions cut 4 bases from V and 5 bases from J, with 9 bases between. The germline V gene has CDR1 SGHRS and CDR2 YFSETQ. The CDR3: CASSLETNEKLFF. In nucleotides, the CDR3 is TGCGCCAGCAGCCTCGAGACGAATGAAAAACTGTTTTTT.

The chain joins TRBV28 to TRBJ2-1; D possibly matches TRBD1 or TRBD2 (5 bases each). The CDR3 length is 13 residues. V was trimmed by 4 bases and J by 8 bases, leaving 12 bases between them. In germline, CDR1 is MDHEN, CDR2 SYDVKM. CDR3 DNA sequence: TGTGCCAGCAGTTCACCCGTGGGGGATGAGCAGTTCTTC. As protein: CASSSPVGDEQFF.

This clonotype was seen many times. CDR3 coding DNA: TGTGCCAGCAGCTCAGGACTAGCGGGAGGGTATGAGCAGTTCTTC. Translated, it gives CASSSGLAGGYEQFF. V usage is TRBV7-2 and J usage is TRBJ2-1; 15 nucleotides match TRBD2. The germline V gene has CDR1 SGHTA and CDR2 FQGNSA. CDR3 size: 15 residues. V dropped 4 bases and J dropped 8; count of bases not matched to a gene: 3.

The genes are TRBV7-2 and TRBJ2-1, with D unclear. Deletions cut 8 bases from V and 8 bases from J, with 10 bases between. The CDR3 has 11 amino acids. Germline loops: CDR1 SGHTA, CDR2 FQGNSA. The CDR3 reads CASRSGDEQFF. The CDR3 DNA reads TGTGCCAGCCGGTCCGGCGATGAGCAGTTCTTC.

This clonotype has just a few counts. This chain uses TRBV5-1 with TRBJ2-2; D not resolved. Between the trimmed V and J ends, which lost 1 base and 2 bases, there was a span of 15 bases. The germline CDR1 and CDR2 sequences are SGHRS and YFSETQ. The CDR3 is 17 amino acids. The CDR3 DNA reads as TGCGCCAGCAGCTTGAGAGTAGGTGGGGTAAACACCGGGGAGCTGTTTTTT. It specifies CASSLRVGGVNTGELFF.

This clonotype showed up just a few times. The chain couples TRBV5-1 to TRBJ1-2; weak D call: TRBD1 (6 bases). CDR1 is SGHRS and CDR2 is YFSETQ in the germline V gene. Deletions cut 3 bases from V and 3 bases from J, with 12 bases between. This CDR3 contains 14 residues. DNA for the CDR3: TGCGCCAGCAGCTCGCAGGGGAGGGACTATGGCTACACCTTC. Translation gives CASSSQGRDYGYTF.

This clonotype was seen many times. The V call is TRBV7-8, the J call TRBJ2-1; a weak D match, TRBD1 (6 bases). The CDR3 extends over 13 amino acids. V dropped 4 bases and J dropped 8 bases, with 12 bases sitting between them. Germline assignment: CDR1 SGHVS and CDR2 FQNEAQ. This chain's CDR3 is CASSYTQGHEQFF. DNA for the CDR3: TGTGCCAGCAGCTACACTCAGGGGCATGAGCAGTTCTTC. The entire variable domain, with the rest obtained from reference TRBV7-8 and TRBJ2-1, is as follows: GAGVSQSPRYKVAKRGQDVALRCDPISGHVSLFWYQQALGQGPEFLTYFQNEAQLDKSGLPSDRFFAERPEGSVSTLKIQRTQQEDSAVYLCASSYTQGHEQFFGPGTRLTVL.

This rearrangement joins TRBV4-2 to TRBJ2-1; the match to TRBD2 covers 10 bases. J gave up 7 bases and V 0 bases, and 6 bases lay outside the gene matches. CDR3 length equals 16 residues. Looked up from germline, CDR1 is LGHNA and CDR2 is YNFKEQ. CDR3 DNA: TGTGCCAGCAGCCAAGAGTCGGCTAGCGGGAGTAATGAGCAGTTCTTC. It is translated as CASSQESASGSNEQFF.

This clonotype was seen repeatedly, ten times or more. Here the CDR3 reads CASSQGLNQPQHF. The CDR3 DNA follows: TGTGCCAGCAGCCAGGGCCTCAATCAGCCCCAGCATTTT. The chain carries TRBV3-1 and TRBJ1-5; D is undetermined. The CDR3 spans 13 residues. The germline V gene has CDR1 LGHDT and CDR2 YNNKEL (reference sequence). The germline V and J ends were trimmed by 3 bases and 3 bases, with 6 bases remaining between them.

This clonotype was detected a few times. The chain recombines TRBV6-5 with TRBJ2-2; 8 bases agree with TRBD1. The CDR3 sequence is 15 residues long. In germline, CDR1 is MNHEY, CDR2 SVGAGI. V trimming: 2 bases; J trimming: 5 bases; junction bases outside the gene matches: 4. CDR3 residues: CASSYTTGETGELFF. In DNA form, the CDR3 reads TGTGCCAGCAGTTACACGACAGGGGAGACCGGGGAGCTGTTTTTT.

The J gene is TRBJ2-5, the V gene TRBV5-1; 14 bases map to TRBD2. The germline V gene encodes CDR1 SGHRS and CDR2 YFSETQ. The CDR3 extends over 17 amino acids. The V and J ends lost 3 bases and 4 bases, in that order; junction bases with no gene match: 8. DNA of the CDR3: TGCGCCAGCAGCTCCGGACTAGCGGGAGGCGAGGGAGAGACCCAGTACTTC. Its protein is CASSSGLAGGEGETQYF.

V is TRBV25-1 and J is TRBJ2-3, with D unresolved. The CDR3 has 14 residues. Germline V gives CDR1 MGHDK, CDR2 SYGVNS. V dropped 5 bases and J dropped 6 bases, with 15 bases sitting between them. The CDR3 coding sequence is TGTGCCAGCAGTTCGGGTCCGCTTGGGGATACGCAGTATTTT. Its translation: CASSSGPLGDTQYF.

V and J are TRBV6-1 and TRBJ2-6; 11 bases line up with TRBD1. This CDR3 region has 18 residues. The germline V gene has CDR1 MNHNS and CDR2 SASEGT. J lost 0 bases, V lost 8 bases, and 9 bases had no gene match. CDR3 protein: CASFSTGTGGSGANVLTF. Here the CDR3 DNA reads TGTGCCAGCTTTTCGACCGGGACAGGGGGCTCTGGGGCCAACGTCCTGACTTTC.